The 26 T cell receptor beta chains presented below share a single source sample, sequenced in a study of OX40 agonist ivuxolimab in advanced cancers. Data came from immunoSEQ multiplex PCR; TCRdb stores just in-frame clones and leaves some out. Among 70,000 to 80,000 clones listed, about 93% were seen once. The specimen was CD4+ or CD8+ T cells sorted from blood, collected in a trial of the OX40 agonist ivuxolimab. These receptors all stem from an adult with an advanced solid tumor such as melanoma, head and neck, liver or kidney cancer.

This clone has only one observation. The J gene is TRBJ2-3, the V gene TRBV29-1; D remains unclear. The CDR3 is 12 residues long. The germline CDR1 and CDR2 sequences are SQVTM and ANQGSEA. V gave up 5 bases and J gave up 5 bases, with 11 bases separating them. The CDR3 DNA reads as TGCAGCGTTTCAGTCGAAGGAGATACGCAGTATTTT. As protein: CSVSVEGDTQYF.

This rearrangement joins TRBV5-3 to TRBJ1-5; D possibly corresponds to TRBD1 (6 bases). TRBV5-3 falls under the ORF class, with uncertain function. The V end lost 4 bases, the J end lost 11 bases, and 25 bases lay between the germline ends. This CDR3 region has 16 residues. The CDR3 DNA is TGTGCCAGAAGCGCAACGGGGACAACCCATTCGAATGCCCAGCATTTT. Amino acids: CARSATGTTHSNAQHF.

The chain joins TRBV19 to TRBJ2-3, with 7 positions matching TRBD2. The CDR3 loop spans 14 amino acids. In germline, CDR1 is LNHDA, CDR2 SQIVND (reference sequence). With 4 bases clipped from V and 9 bases from J, the junction kept 10 bases outside the gene matches. DNA of the CDR3: TGTGCCAGTAGTAGGGTAGCGGGTGAATGGACGCAGTATTTT. Residues: CASSRVAGEWTQYF. Drawing the rest from reference TRBV19 and TRBJ2-3, the complete variable domain is DGGITQSPKYLFRKEGQNVTLSCEQNLNHDAMYWYRQDPGQGLRLIYYSQIVNDFQKGDIAEGYSVSREKKESFPLTVTSAQKNPTAFYLCASSRVAGEWTQYFGPGTRLTVL.

The chain has TRBV30 and TRBJ1-5; D call uncertain. V was clipped by 1 base and J by 11 bases, with 12 bases between them. CDR1 and CDR2 (germline): GTSNPN, SVGIG (reference sequence). The length of the CDR3 is 12 residues. CDR3 DNA sequence: TGTGCCTGGAGTGACGACCTTCTAACCCAGCATTTT. Its protein product is CAWSDDLLTQHF.

The chain uses TRBV19 and TRBJ2-1; 9 bases agree with TRBD2. This CDR3 has 15 amino acids. Germline V gives CDR1 LNHDA, CDR2 SQIVND (reference sequence). Trimming cost V 7 bases and J 4 bases; bases outside gene matches: 8. CDR3 sequence (DNA): TGTGCCAGTACGCCCGGGACTAGCCGGTACAATGAGCAGTTCTTC. Its protein product is CASTPGTSRYNEQFF.

The chain is built from TRBV25-1 and TRBJ2-1, with TRBD1 matching over 8 bases. Germline-derived CDR1 and CDR2 are MGHDK and SYGVNS. V trimming: 6 bases; J trimming: 6 bases; junction bases outside the gene matches: 10. The CDR3 spans 15 residues. The CDR3 DNA reads TGTGCCAGCAGCCCCACAGGGGGTTGGGTCAATGAGCAGTTCTTC. Its protein is CASSPTGGWVNEQFF.

This chain connects TRBV4-1 to TRBJ2-5, with TRBD2 matching 12 bases. The CDR3 is 17 residues long. Germline V gene data show CDR1 as MGHRA and CDR2 as YSYEKL. Trimming at V came to 0 bases and at J to 5 bases, leaving 7 bases not matched to a gene. Here the CDR3 DNA reads TGCGCCAGCAGCCAAGATCGAGCTAGCGGGAGGGCGGAGACCCAGTACTTC. Encoded protein: CASSQDRASGRAETQYF.

This chain connects TRBV2 to TRBJ2-6; 7 positions match TRBD1. The germline V gene has CDR1 SNHLY and CDR2 FYNNEI. Losses at the gene ends were 7 bases for V and 0 bases for J; bases not matched to a gene: 6. This CDR3 region has 16 residues. The CDR3 bases are TGTGCCAGCAAGACGGGACAGCACTCTGGGGCCAACGTCCTGACTTTC. This translates into CASKTGQHSGANVLTF.

The chain carries TRBV9 and TRBJ2-2, with D perhaps TRBD2 (5 bases). CDR3 length: 16 residues. Trimming removed 3 bases at V and 4 bases at J, with 16 bases between. The V gene's germline CDR1 is SGDLS and CDR2 YYNGEE. CDR3 residues: CASSGGLPRGTGELFF. DNA of the CDR3: TGTGCCAGCAGCGGCGGGCTACCGCGTGGCACCGGGGAGCTGTTTTTT.

J is TRBJ2-2 and V is TRBV5-8; unclear D gene. Germline loops: CDR1 SGHTS, CDR2 YDEGEE. The CDR3 length is 13 residues. V lost 4 bases to trimming and J lost 0 bases, with 4 bases between them. The CDR3 nucleotides are TGTGCCAGCAGCGGAACGAACACCGGGGAGCTGTTTTTT. It specifies CASSGTNTGELFF.

The rearrangement uses TRBV5-6 and TRBJ1-1; D gene unclear. CDR1 and CDR2 (germline): SGHDT, YYEEEE. V lost 3 bases to trimming and J lost 4 bases, with 13 bases between them. The length of the CDR3 is 14 residues. CDR3: CASSWELVGTEAFF. CDR3 in DNA: TGTGCCAGCAGCTGGGAACTGGTTGGCACTGAAGCTTTCTTT.

The J gene is TRBJ2-7, the V gene TRBV5-1; 8 nucleotides agree with TRBD1. There are 15 residues in the CDR3. Germline CDR1 is SGHRS and CDR2 is YFSETQ. V lost 0 bases, J lost 2 bases, and 4 bases stayed unmatched. Written as DNA, the CDR3 is TGCGCCAGCAGCTTGGTGGGGACAGGAACCTACGAGCAGTACTTC. Amino acids: CASSLVGTGTYEQYF.

The chain couples TRBV19 to TRBJ2-3; 7 bases align to TRBD1. Trimming removed 4 bases from V and 3 bases from J; junction bases left unmatched: 4. This CDR3 spans 14 amino acids. Germline-derived CDR1 and CDR2 are LNHDA and SQIVND (reference sequence). The CDR3 spells CASSRQTGTDTQYF. DNA for the CDR3: TGTGCCAGTAGTAGACAGACAGGGACAGATACGCAGTATTTT. Full variable domain (remainder filled in from reference TRBV19 and TRBJ2-3): DGGITQSPKYLFRKEGQNVTLSCEQNLNHDAMYWYRQDPGQGLRLIYYSQIVNDFQKGDIAEGYSVSREKKESFPLTVTSAQKNPTAFYLCASSRQTGTDTQYFGPGTRLTVL.

CDR3 residues: CASTRGGADTGELFF. The CDR3 bases are TGTGCCAGCACCCGGGGGGGAGCGGACACCGGGGAGCTGTTTTTT. The chain has TRBV5-5 and TRBJ2-2; 8 bases map to TRBD2. Losses at the gene ends were 6 bases for V and 3 bases for J; bases not matched to a gene: 7. The CDR3 is made up of 15 amino acids. In germline, CDR1 is SGHKS, CDR2 YYEKEE (reference sequence). Full variable domain (missing parts from reference TRBV5-5 and TRBJ2-2): DAGVTQSPTHLIKTRGQQVTLRCSPISGHKSVSWYQQVLGQGPQFIFQYYEKEERGRGNFPDRFSARQFPNYSSELNVNALLLGDSALYLCASTRGGADTGELFFGEGSRLTVL.

The CDR3 DNA follows: TGTGCCAGCTCACCATGGCCGGCGGGGGATCAGCCCCAGCATTTT. It is translated as CASSPWPAGDQPQHF. The rearrangement uses TRBV18 and TRBJ1-5; TRBD1 is a possible D gene (5 bases). The CDR3 sequence is 15 residues long. The germline V gene has CDR1 KGHSH and CDR2 LQKENI. The V gene lost 2 bases and the J gene lost 5 bases, with 13 bases spanning the gap. The variable domain in full, with the rest retrieved from reference TRBV18 and TRBJ1-5, is NAGVMQNPRHLVRRRGQEARLRCSPMKGHSHVYWYRQLPEEGLKFMVYLQKENIIDESGMPKERFSAEFPKEGPSILRIQQVVRGDSAAYFCASSPWPAGDQPQHFGDGTRLSIL.

The V gene is TRBV28, the J gene TRBJ2-7; D call uncertain. CDR3 length: 15 amino acids. Trimming removed 5 bases from V and 3 bases from J, with 17 bases in between. Germline CDR1 reads MDHEN; CDR2 reads SYDVKM. The DNA of the CDR3 is TGTGCCAGCAGTCAAGAAACAGAGATAGGCTACGAGCAGTACTTC. Translation gives CASSQETEIGYEQYF.

The V gene is TRBV11-3, the J gene TRBJ2-7, with TRBD2 as a possible D gene (5 bases). With 5 bases removed from V and 3 bases from J, the gap between germline ends came to 14 bases. In germline, CDR1 is SGHNT, CDR2 YENEEA. The CDR3 is made up of 14 amino acids. CDR3 sequence: CASSPRTGYYEQYF. The CDR3 nucleotides read TGTGCCAGCAGCCCGCGGACTGGATACTACGAGCAGTACTTC.

This chain links TRBV10-2 with TRBJ2-1; 14 nucleotides line up with TRBD2. The ends lost 10 bases at V and 0 bases at J; junction bases unmatched: 11. CDR3 length: 18 residues. The V gene's germline CDR1 is WSHSY and CDR2 SAAADI. CDR3 DNA: TGCGCCACCAGACTAGCGGGAGGGCGGCGAAGCTCCTACAATGAGCAGTTCTTC. This translates into CATRLAGGRRSSYNEQFF.

The J gene is TRBJ1-2, the V gene TRBV27; 9 bases fit TRBD1. Germline V gene data show CDR1 as MNHEY and CDR2 as SMNVEV (reference sequence). The CDR3 consists of 14 residues. After removal of 6 bases from V and 8 bases from J, the junction contained 10 bases not matched to a gene. CDR3 nucleotides: TGTGCCAGCAGAAAACAGGGGGCGGTGGGAGGCTACACCTTC. Its translation: CASRKQGAVGGYTF.

There are a few counts of this clone. V gene TRBV6-1 combines with J gene TRBJ1-5; 9 positions agree with TRBD1. V was clipped by 10 bases and J by 3 bases; unmatched bases: 10. CDR3 length: 15 amino acids. The germline V gene has CDR1 MNHNS and CDR2 SASEGT. The CDR3 DNA sequence: TGTGCCACCTACCGGGACAGGGTGTCCAATCAGCCCCAGCATTTT. It encodes CATYRDRVSNQPQHF.

The chain joins TRBV5-8 to TRBJ2-5; 8 bases line up with TRBD1. V shed 3 bases, J shed 7 bases, and the junction held 11 bases outside the gene matches. Germline-derived CDR1 and CDR2 are SGHTS and YDEGEE. CDR3 length: 15 residues. The DNA of the CDR3 is TGTGCCAGCAGCTGGCCCGGGACAGGTGGAGGGACCCAGTACTTC. This gives the protein CASSWPGTGGGTQYF.

The chain has TRBV5-1 and TRBJ2-1; the match to TRBD1 covers 9 bases. V dropped 3 bases and J dropped 9; count of bases not matched to a gene: 13. The CDR3 is 16 residues long. Germline loops: CDR1 SGHRS, CDR2 YFSETQ. CDR3 region: CASSSGWRTGEGEQFF. The CDR3 region has the DNA TGCGCCAGCAGCTCGGGGTGGCGGACAGGGGAGGGTGAGCAGTTCTTC.

V usage is TRBV9 and J usage is TRBJ2-2; 10 bases agree with TRBD1. The V gene's germline CDR1 is SGDLS and CDR2 YYNGEE. This CDR3 is 16 amino acids long. The trim removed 4 bases at V and 4 bases at J, leaving 7 bases unmatched. CDR3: CASSPTGTGVTGELFF. CDR3 DNA sequence: TGTGCCAGCAGCCCGACCGGGACAGGGGTCACCGGGGAGCTGTTTTTT. The full variable domain, completed using reference TRBV9 and TRBJ2-2, is DSGVTQTPKHLITATGQRVTLRCSPRSGDLSVYWYQQSLDQGLQFLIQYYNGEERAKGNILERFSAQQFPDLHSELNLSSLELGDSALYFCASSPTGTGVTGELFFGEGSRLTVL.

The count of this clone is one. This sequence joins TRBV7-6 and TRBJ2-7; 8 nucleotides match TRBD2. V was clipped by 5 bases and J by 5 bases; unmatched bases: 14. The length of the CDR3 is 16 residues. CDR1 is SGHVS and CDR2 is FNYEAQ in the germline V gene. DNA of the CDR3: TGTGCCAGCAGCCGGAGTGCGGCGGGAGGTGCCGACGAGCAGTACTTC. Its protein is CASSRSAAGGADEQYF.

The chain carries TRBV10-3 and TRBJ2-1; D call uncertain. Germline CDR1 reads ENHRY; CDR2 reads SYGVKD. V was clipped by 2 bases and J by 5 bases, with 7 bases between them. This CDR3 comprises 13 residues. CDR3 in amino acids: CAISEQENNEQFF. For the CDR3, the DNA is TGTGCCATCAGTGAGCAGGAAAACAATGAGCAGTTCTTC.

The chain joins TRBV19 to TRBJ2-7; either TRBD1 or TRBD2 may fit D (6 bases each). Germline lookup yields CDR1 LNHDA and CDR2 SQIVND (reference sequence). This CDR3 has 14 residues. V lost 7 bases, J lost 4 bases, and 17 bases lay in between. The CDR3 nucleotides are TGTGCCAGTACGGGGGCCGACCTACCTTACGAGCAGTACTTC. Its translation: CASTGADLPYEQYF. Supplemented by reference TRBV19 and TRBJ2-7, the full variable domain reads DGGITQSPKYLFRKEGQNVTLSCEQNLNHDAMYWYRQDPGQGLRLIYYSQIVNDFQKGDIAEGYSVSREKKESFPLTVTSAQKNPTAFYLCASTGADLPYEQYFGPGTRLTVT.